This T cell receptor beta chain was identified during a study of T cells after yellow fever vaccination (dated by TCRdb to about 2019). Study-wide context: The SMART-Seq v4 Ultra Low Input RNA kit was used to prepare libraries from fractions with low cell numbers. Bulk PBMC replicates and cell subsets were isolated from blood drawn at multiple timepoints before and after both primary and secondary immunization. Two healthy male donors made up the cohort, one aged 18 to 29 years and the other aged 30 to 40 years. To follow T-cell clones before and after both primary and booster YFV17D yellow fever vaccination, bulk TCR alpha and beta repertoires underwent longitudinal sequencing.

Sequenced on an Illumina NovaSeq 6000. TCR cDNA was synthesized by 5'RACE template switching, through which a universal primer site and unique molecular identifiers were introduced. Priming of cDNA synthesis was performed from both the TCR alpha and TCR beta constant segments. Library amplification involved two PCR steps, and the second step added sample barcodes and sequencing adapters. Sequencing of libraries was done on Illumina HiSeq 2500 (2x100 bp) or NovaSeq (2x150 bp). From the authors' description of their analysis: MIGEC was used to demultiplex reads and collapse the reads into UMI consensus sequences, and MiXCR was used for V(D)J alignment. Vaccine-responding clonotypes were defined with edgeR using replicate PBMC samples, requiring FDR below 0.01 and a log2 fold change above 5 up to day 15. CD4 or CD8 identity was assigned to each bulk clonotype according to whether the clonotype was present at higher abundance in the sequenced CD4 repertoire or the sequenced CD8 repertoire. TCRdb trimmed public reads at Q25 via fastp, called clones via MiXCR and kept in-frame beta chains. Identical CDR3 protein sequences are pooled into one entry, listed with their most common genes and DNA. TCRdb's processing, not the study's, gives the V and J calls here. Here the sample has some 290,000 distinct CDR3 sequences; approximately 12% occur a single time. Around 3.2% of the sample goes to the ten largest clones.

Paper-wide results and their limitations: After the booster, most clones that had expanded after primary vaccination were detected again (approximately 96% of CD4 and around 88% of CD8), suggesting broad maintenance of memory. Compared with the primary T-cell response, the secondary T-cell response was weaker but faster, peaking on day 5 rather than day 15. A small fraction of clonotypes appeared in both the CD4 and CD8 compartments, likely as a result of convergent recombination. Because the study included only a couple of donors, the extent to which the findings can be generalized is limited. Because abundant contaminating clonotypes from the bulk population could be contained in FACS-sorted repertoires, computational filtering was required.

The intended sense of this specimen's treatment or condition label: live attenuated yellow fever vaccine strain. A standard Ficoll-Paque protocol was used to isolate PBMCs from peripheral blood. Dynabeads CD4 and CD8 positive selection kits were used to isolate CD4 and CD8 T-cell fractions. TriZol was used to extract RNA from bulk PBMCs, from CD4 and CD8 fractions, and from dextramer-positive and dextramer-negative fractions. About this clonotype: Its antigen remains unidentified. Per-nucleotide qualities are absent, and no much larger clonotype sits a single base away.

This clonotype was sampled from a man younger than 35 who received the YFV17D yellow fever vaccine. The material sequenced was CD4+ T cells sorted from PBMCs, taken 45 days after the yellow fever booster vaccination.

For the CDR3, the sequence is CSARAGTSGGPRFF. The DNA reads as follows: TGCAGTGCTAGGGCCGGGACTAGCGGGGGGCCCCGGTTCTTC. This sequence uses TRBV20-1 and TRBJ2-1, with 15 middle bases fitting TRBD2. Based on the germline V gene (reference sequence), the CDR1 and CDR2 sequences are DFQATT and SNEGSKA. V is cut back by 3 bases and J by 15 bases, with 9 bases in the junction unmatched. The CDR3 measures 14 amino acids from cysteine to phenylalanine. Here the CDR3 DNA is all that survives: 42 bases in frame from base 1.